This T cell receptor (beta chain) derives from a study of CD8 T cells in ankylosing spondylitis. Points from the study as a whole: The authors reported significant enrichment of disease-linked clones in matched ankylosing spondylitis synovial fluid.

TCRdb itself ran the 5' RACE reads through MiXCR, one entry per CDR3 protein. The table includes 200,000 to 250,000 distinct CDR3 sequences, roughly 24% detected once. Trimming removed 6 bases at V and 9 bases at J, with 9 bases between. This CDR3 has 11 amino acids. This clonotype has ten or more counts. What it binds is unknown. The sample taken for sequencing was blood, either unsorted or a sorted T cell fraction (not recorded which). The clonotype originates from a male donor with ankylosing spondylitis or in good health (not recorded which). The rearrangement joins TRBV12-3 or TRBV12-4 to TRBJ2-4; D is unclear. CDR3 protein: CASRAGGIQYF. In nucleotides, the CDR3 is TGTGCCAGCAGGGCAGGTGGCATTCAGTACTTC.